This T cell receptor beta chain was found in a study of spatial heterogeneity in lung cancer. Study summary: Around 70 TRACERx patients with early, untreated non-small cell lung cancer donated samples. PBMC collected at follow-up were sequenced when available, a median of roughly 25 months after resection.

MiXCR, applied by TCRdb to the 5' RACE reads, yields one record per CDR3 protein. The sample has about 120,000 distinct CDR3 sequences, 11% seen once; the top ten hold approximately 25%. This clonotype was picked up many times. The antigen is not known. The sample's time point: blood at routine non-recurrence follow-up after resection. From tumor, nontumor lung or frozen PBMC, whole RNA was taken unsorted for sequencing. Points from the study as a whole: Circulating ubiquitous expanded tumor TCRs were observed more frequently at resection than at follow-up.

The CDR3 length is 14 residues. Trimming stripped 5 bases from V and 1 base from J, with 10 bases between. Germline-derived CDR1 and CDR2 are SGHVS and FQNEAQ. The TCR sequence derives from a female donor with early-stage non-small cell lung cancer. This sample comprised PBMCs, obtained at follow-up. This chain uses TRBV7-8 with TRBJ2-3, with D unclear. CDR3 DNA: TGTGCCAGCAGCCCCAGGCTAGGCACAGATACGCAGTATTTT. Translating gives CASSPRLGTDTQYF.